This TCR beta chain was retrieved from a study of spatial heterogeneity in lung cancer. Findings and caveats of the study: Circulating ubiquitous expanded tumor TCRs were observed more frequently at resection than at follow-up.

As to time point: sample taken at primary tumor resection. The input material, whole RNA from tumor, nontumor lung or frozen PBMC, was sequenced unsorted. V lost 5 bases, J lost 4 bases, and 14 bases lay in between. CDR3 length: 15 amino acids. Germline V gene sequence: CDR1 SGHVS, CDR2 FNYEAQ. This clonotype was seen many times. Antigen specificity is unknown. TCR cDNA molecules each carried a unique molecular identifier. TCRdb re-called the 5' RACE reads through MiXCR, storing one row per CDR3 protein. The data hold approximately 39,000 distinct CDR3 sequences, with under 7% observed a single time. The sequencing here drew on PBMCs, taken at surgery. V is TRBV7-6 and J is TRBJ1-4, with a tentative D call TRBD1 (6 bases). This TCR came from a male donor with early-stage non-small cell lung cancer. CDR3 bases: TGTGCCAGCAGCCCGGACAGTTCCTTTAATGAAAAACTGTTTTTT. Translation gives CASSPDSSFNEKLFF.